This T cell receptor beta chain appears in the sequencing data of a study of response to subunit inactivated influenza vaccine. TCRdb passed the RT-PCR reads through MiXCR, listing each CDR3 protein once. Here the sample spans hundreds of thousands of distinct CDR3 sequences, under 20% being singletons. This clonotype has only a few counts. The germline CDR1 and CDR2 sequences are LGHNA and YNFKEQ. This CDR3 is built from 15 residues. The ends lost 1 base at V and 5 bases at J; junction bases unmatched: 5. The chain is built from TRBV4-2 and TRBJ2-1; 7 bases are a match to TRBD1. This TCR came from a man aged 50 to 60 who received an inactivated influenza vaccine. Sequenced here: PBMCs from blood, sampled 5 to 6 days after vaccination. CDR3 sequence: CASSQGDSSNNEQFF. The CDR3 coding sequence is TGTGCCAGCAGCCAAGGGGACAGTTCAAACAATGAGCAGTTCTTC.